Below, one TCR beta chain is given with its context. Its antigen remains unknown. The record originates from a study of graft-versus-host responses after intestinal transplantation. Across the study: Multivisceral, liver-intestinal, or isolated intestinal grafts went to recipients. All of the recipients had induction that used anti-thymocyte globulin, then tacrolimus and steroids for roughly three years. Findings and caveats of the study: Allograft clonal ratios (graft-versus-host to host-versus-graft) were high in patients who had graft-donor T cell macrochimerism. Detected in recipient marrow were GvH clones, some of which were first observed in ileum or blood.

CDR1 is MGHRA, CDR2 YSYEKL, per germline. The CDR3 is made up of 15 amino acids. The V gene end was trimmed by 1 base and the J gene end by 4 bases; junction bases not matched to a gene: 6. Some clones are missing from TCRdb's copy, which holds only in-frame ones; the method was immunoSEQ multiplex PCR. In the table there are more than 95,000 clones, roughly 87% of which are singletons. The origin of this receptor is a human donor who received an intestinal transplant. The rearrangement uses TRBV4-1 and TRBJ1-2; 7 bases align to TRBD1. Sequences were derived from unstimulated CD4+ T cells sorted from spleen or lymph node cells, sampled before intestinal transplant. CDR3 in DNA: TGCGCCAGCAGCCAAGCCACCGACAGGGCCTATGGCTACACCTTC. Its translation: CASSQATDRAYGYTF.